Given below is one TCR beta chain in context. Repertoires were generated with immunoSEQ multiplex PCR, while TCRdb's copy carries only in-frame clones and drops some. This table has approximately 1,500,000 clones, about 98% appearing once. The data derive from a study of shared clonotypes between healthy human individuals. The receptor comes from a man aged 25-45 years in good health. The sequenced material came from naive CD4+ T cells sorted from blood. The subset is: CD45RA+ positively selected.

This CDR3 is CASSHRARNQPQHF. CDR3 DNA sequence: TGTGCCAGCAGTCACCGGGCCCGCAATCAGCCCCAGCATTTT. The chain carries TRBV6-6 and TRBJ1-5; D uncertain. Trimming removed 5 bases from V and 2 bases from J, with 10 bases in between. The CDR3 is 14 residues long. CDR1 and CDR2 from the germline V gene are MNHNY and SVGAGI (reference sequence).